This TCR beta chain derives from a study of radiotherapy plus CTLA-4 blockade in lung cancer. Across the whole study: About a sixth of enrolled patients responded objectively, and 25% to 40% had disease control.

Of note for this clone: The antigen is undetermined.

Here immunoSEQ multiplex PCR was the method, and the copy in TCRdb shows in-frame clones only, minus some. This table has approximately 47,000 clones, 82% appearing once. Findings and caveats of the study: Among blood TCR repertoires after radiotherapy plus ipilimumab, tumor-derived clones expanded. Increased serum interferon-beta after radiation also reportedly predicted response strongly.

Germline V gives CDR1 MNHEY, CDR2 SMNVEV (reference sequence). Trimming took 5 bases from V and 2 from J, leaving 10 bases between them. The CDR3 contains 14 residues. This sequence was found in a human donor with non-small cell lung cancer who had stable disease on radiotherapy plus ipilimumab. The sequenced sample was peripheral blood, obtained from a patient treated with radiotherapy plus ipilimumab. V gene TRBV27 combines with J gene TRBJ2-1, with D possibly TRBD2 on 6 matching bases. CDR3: CASSRGSTYNEQFF. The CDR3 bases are TGTGCCAGCAGTCGGGGGTCGACCTACAATGAGCAGTTCTTC.